The present T cell receptor beta chain was sequenced within a study of blood T cell repertoires in COVID-19. About the research overall: Sources were T cells, B-cell-depleted T cells, or PBMCs; the material itself was cDNA or gDNA.

Seattle cases were enrolled at active infection and followed longitudinally. Original data processing: By means of reference gene primer amplification, nucleated cell counts were estimated. Produced via immunoSEQ multiplex PCR; TCRdb's table is partial and in-frame only. That table furnishes V, J and clone size, whereas the DNA furnished D and trimming. Of approximately 330,000 clones in the sample, roughly 87% were seen once. The CDR3 sequence is 15 residues long. The V gene lost 5 bases and the J gene lost 7 bases, with 17 bases spanning the gap. CDR1 KGHDR and CDR2 SFDVKD come from the germline V gene.

The chain couples TRBV24-1 to TRBJ2-1, with D perhaps TRBD1 (5 bases). The sequence derives from a man younger than 40 with COVID-19, enrolled during active disease. Sequenced sample: peripheral blood. CDR3 DNA: TGTGCCACCAGTGGCCCAGGGTCGATTGAGAATGAGCAGTTCTTC. It specifies CATSGPGSIENEQFF.